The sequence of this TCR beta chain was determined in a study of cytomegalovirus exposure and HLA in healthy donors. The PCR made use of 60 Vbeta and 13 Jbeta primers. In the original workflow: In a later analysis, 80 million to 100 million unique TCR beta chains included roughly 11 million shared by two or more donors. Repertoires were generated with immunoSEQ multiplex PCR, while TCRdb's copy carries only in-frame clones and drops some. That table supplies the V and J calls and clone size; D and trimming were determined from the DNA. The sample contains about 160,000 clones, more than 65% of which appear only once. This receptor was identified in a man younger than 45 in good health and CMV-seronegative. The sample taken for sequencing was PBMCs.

CDR3 region: CATSQDRAAGELFF. CDR3 sequence (DNA): TGTGCCACCAGCCAGGACAGGGCGGCCGGGGAGCTGTTTTTT. This chain uses TRBV15 with TRBJ2-2; 8 bases are a match to TRBD1. The CDR3 length is 14 residues. CDR1 LNHNV and CDR2 YYDKDF come from the germline V gene (reference sequence). Unmatched junction bases numbered 5, after V lost 5 bases and J lost 6 bases.